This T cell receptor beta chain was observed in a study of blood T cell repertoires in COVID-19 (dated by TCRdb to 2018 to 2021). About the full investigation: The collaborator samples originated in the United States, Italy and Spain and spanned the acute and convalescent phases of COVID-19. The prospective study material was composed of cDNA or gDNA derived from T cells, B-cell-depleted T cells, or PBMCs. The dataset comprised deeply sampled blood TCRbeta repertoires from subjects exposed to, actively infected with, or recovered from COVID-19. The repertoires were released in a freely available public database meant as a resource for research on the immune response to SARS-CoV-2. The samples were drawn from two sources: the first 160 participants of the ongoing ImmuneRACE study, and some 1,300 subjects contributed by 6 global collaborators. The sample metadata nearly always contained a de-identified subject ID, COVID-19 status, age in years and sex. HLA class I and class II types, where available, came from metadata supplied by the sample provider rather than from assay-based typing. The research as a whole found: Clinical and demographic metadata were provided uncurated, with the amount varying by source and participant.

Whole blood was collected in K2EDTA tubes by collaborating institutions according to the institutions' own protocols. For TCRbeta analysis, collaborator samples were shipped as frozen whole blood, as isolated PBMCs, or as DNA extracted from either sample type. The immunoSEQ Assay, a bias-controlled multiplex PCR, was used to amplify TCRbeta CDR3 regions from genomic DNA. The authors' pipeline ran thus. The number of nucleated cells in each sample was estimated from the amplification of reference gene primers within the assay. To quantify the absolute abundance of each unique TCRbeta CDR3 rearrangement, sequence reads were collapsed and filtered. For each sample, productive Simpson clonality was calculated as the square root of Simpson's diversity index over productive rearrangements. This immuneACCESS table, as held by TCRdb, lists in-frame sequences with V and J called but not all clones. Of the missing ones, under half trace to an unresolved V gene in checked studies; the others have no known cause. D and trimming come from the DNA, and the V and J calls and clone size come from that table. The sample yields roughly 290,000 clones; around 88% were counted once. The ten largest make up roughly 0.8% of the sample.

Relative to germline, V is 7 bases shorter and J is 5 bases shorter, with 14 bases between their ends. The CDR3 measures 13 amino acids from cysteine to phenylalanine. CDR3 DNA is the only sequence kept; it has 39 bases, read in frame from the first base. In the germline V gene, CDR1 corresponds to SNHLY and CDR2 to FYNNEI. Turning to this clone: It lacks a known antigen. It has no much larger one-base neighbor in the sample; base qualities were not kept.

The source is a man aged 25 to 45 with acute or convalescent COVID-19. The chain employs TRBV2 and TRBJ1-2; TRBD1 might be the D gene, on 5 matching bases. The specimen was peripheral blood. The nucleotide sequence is TGTGCCAGCAAAACGCAGGGAAGGTATGGCTACACCTTC. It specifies CASKTQGRYGYTF. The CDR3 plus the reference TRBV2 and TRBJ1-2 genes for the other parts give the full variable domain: EPEVTQTPSHQVTQMGQEVILRCVPISNHLYFYWYRQILGQKVEFLVSFYNNEISEKSEIFDDQFSVERPDGSNFTLKIRSTKLEDSAMYFCASKTQGRYGYTFGSGTRLTVV.